This T cell receptor (beta chain) was profiled in a study of CD8+ T cells in alopecia areata. Treatment specified: oral pan-JAK inhibitor, 5-10 mg twice daily. Germline CDR1 is SGHVS and CDR2 is FQNEAQ. This CDR3 is 14 amino acids long. V was clipped by 5 bases and J by 4 bases; unmatched bases: 5. Sequencing templates came from extracted RNA that was reverse transcribed into cDNA. This table comes from immunoSEQ multiplex PCR, and its TCRdb copy is limited to in-frame clones, with some not included. In the table there are 270,000 or so clones, roughly 60% of which are singletons. The V call is TRBV7-8, the J call TRBJ1-5; 7 positions agree with TRBD1. The sequencing used CD4+ T cells sorted from blood, collected at week 24, from a patient treated with tofacitinib. The source of this sequence is a human donor with alopecia areata. The CDR3 loop reads CASSPRQGNQPQHF. The CDR3, as DNA: TGTGCCAGCAGCCCCCGACAGGGAAATCAGCCCCAGCATTTT.